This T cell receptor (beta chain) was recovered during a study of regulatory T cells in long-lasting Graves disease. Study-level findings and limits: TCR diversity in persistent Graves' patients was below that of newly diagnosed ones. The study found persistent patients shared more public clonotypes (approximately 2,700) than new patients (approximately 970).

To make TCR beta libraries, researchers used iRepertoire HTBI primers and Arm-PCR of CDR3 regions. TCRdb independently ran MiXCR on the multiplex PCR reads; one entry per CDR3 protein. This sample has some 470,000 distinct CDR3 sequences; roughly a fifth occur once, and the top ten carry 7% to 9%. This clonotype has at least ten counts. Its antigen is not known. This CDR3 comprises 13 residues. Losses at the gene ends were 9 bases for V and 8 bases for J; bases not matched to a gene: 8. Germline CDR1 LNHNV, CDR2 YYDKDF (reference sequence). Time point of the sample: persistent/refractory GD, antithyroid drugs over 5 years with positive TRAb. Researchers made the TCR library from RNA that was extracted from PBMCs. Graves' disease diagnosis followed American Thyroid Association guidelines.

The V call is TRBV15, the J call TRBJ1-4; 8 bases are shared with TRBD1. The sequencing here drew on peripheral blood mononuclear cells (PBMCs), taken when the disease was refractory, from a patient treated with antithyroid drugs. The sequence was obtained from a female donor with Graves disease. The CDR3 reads CATAGQAREKLFF. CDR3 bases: TGTGCCACGGCGGGACAGGCAAGGGAAAAACTGTTTTTT. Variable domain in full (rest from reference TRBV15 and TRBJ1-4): DAMVIQNPRYQVTQFGKPVTLSCSQTLNHNVMYWYQQKSSQAPKLLFHYYDKDFNNEADTPDNFQSRRPNTSFCFLDIRSPGLGDTAMYLCATAGQAREKLFFGSGTQLSVL.